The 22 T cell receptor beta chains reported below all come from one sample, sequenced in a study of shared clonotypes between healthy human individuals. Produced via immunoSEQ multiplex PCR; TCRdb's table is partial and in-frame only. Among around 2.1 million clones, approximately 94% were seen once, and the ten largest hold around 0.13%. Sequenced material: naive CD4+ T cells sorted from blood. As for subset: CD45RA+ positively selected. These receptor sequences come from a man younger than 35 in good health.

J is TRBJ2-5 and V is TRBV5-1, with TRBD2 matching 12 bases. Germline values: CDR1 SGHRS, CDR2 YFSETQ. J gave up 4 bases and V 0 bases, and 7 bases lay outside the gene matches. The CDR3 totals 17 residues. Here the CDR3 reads CASSLALAGGEGETQYF. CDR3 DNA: TGCGCCAGCAGCTTGGCACTAGCGGGGGGTGAAGGAGAGACCCAGTACTTC.

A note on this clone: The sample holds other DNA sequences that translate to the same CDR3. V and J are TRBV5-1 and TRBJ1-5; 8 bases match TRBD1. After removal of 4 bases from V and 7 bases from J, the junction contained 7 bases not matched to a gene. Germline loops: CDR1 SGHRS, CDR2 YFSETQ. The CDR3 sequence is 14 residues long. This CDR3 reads CASSPDRADQPQHF. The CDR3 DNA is TGCGCCAGCAGCCCGGACAGGGCTGACCAGCCCCAGCATTTT.

The CDR3 here is CAWSPGSSITYNEQFF. The CDR3 nucleotides read TGTGCCTGGAGCCCCGGGTCTAGTATCACCTACAATGAGCAGTTCTTC. The rearrangement joins TRBV30 to TRBJ2-1; no clear D. V lost 3 bases and J 2 bases, leaving 17 bases between the germline ends. This CDR3 region has 16 residues. CDR1 and CDR2 from the germline V gene are GTSNPN and SVGIG (reference sequence). Full variable domain (missing parts from reference TRBV30 and TRBJ2-1): SQTIHQWPATLVQPVGSPLSLECTVEGTSNPNLYWYRQAAGRGLQLLFYSVGIGQISSEVPQNLSASRPQDRQFILSSKKLLLSDSGFYLCAWSPGSSITYNEQFFGPGTRLTVL.

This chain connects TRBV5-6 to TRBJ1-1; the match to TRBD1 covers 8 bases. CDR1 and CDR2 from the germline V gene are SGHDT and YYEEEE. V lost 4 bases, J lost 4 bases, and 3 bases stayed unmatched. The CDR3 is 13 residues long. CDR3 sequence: CASSGQGFTEAFF. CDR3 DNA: TGTGCCAGCAGCGGACAGGGTTTCACTGAAGCTTTCTTT. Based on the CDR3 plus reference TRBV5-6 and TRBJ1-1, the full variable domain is DAGVTQSPTHLIKTRGQQVTLRCSPKSGHDTVSWYQQALGQGPQFIFQYYEEEERQRGNFPDRFSGHQFPNYSSELNVNALLLGDSALYLCASSGQGFTEAFFGQGTRLTVV.

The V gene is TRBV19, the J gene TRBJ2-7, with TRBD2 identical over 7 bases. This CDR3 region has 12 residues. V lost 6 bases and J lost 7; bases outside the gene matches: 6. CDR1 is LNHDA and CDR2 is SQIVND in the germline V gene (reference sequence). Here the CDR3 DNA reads TGTGCCAGTAGAACCCCGGGGGGAGAGCAGTACTTC. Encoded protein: CASRTPGGEQYF.

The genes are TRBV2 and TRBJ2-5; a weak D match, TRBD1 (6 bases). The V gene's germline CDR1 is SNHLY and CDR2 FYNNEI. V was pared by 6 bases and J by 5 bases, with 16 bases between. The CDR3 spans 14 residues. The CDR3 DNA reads TGTGCCAGCAGACTTTTACAGGGTCAGGAGACCCAGTACTTC. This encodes CASRLLQGQETQYF.

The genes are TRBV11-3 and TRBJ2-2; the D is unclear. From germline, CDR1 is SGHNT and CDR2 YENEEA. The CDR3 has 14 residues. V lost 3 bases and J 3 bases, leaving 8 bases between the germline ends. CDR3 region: CASSLQPDTGELFF. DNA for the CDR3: TGTGCCAGCAGCTTGCAGCCAGACACCGGGGAGCTGTTTTTT. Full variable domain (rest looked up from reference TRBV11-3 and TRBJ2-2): EAGVVQSPRYKIIEKKQPVAFWCNPISGHNTLYWYLQNLGQGPELLIRYENEEAVDDSQLPKDRFSAERLKGVDSTLKIQPAELGDSAVYLCASSLQPDTGELFFGEGSRLTVL.

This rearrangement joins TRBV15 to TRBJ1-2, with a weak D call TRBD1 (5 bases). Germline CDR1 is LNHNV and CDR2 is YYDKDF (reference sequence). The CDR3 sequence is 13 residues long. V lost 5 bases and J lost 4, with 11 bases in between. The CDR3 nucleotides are TGTGCCACCAGCCTTGGGCAGGGCTATGGCTACACCTTC. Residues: CATSLGQGYGYTF.

CDR3 DNA sequence: TGTGCCAGCAGCTTGTCACGTAACAATGAGCAGTTCTTC. Protein product: CASSLSRNNEQFF. This rearrangement joins TRBV5-4 to TRBJ2-1; no firm D call. The CDR3 sequence is 13 residues long. The V gene's germline CDR1 is SGHNT and CDR2 YYREEE (reference sequence). V was pared by 1 base and J by 5 bases, with 7 bases between. Combining the CDR3 with reference TRBV5-4 and TRBJ2-1 gives the whole variable domain ETGVTQSPTHLIKTRGQQVTLRCSSQSGHNTVSWYQQALGQGPQFIFQYYREEENGRGNFPPRFSGLQFPNYSSELNVNALELDDSALYLCASSLSRNNEQFFGPGTRLTVL.

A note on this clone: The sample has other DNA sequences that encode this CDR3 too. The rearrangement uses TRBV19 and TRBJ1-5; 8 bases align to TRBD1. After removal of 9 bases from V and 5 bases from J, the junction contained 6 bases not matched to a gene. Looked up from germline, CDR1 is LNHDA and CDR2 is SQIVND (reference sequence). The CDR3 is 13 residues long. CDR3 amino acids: CASSKDRDQPQHF. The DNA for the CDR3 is TGTGCCAGCTCTAAGGACAGGGATCAGCCCCAGCATTTT.

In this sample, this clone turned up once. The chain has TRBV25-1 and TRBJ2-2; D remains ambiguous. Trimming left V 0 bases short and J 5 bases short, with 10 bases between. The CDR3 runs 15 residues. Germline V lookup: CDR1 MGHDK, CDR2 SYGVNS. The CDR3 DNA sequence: TGTGCCAGCAGTGAATATGGTCGTATAACCGGGGAGCTGTTTTTT. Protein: CASSEYGRITGELFF.

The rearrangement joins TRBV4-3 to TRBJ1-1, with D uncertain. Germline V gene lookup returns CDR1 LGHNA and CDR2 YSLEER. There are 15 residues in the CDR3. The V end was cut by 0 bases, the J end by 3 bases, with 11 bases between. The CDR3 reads CASSQEIVLDTEAFF. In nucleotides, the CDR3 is TGCGCCAGCAGCCAAGAAATCGTTCTAGACACTGAAGCTTTCTTT.

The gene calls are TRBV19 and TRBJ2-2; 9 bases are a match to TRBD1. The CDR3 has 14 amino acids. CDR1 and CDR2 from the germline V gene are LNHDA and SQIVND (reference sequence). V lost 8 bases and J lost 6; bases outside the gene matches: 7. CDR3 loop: CASSMRDRAGELFF. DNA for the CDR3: TGTGCCAGTTCCATGCGGGACAGGGCCGGGGAGCTGTTTTTT. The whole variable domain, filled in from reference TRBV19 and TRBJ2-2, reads DGGITQSPKYLFRKEGQNVTLSCEQNLNHDAMYWYRQDPGQGLRLIYYSQIVNDFQKGDIAEGYSVSREKKESFPLTVTSAQKNPTAFYLCASSMRDRAGELFFGEGSRLTVL.

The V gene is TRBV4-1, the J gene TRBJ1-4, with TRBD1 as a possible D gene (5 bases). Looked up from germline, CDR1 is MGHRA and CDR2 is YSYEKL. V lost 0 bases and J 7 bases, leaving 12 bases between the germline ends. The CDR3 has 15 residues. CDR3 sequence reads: CASSQDGAKGEKLFF. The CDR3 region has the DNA TGCGCCAGCAGCCAAGATGGGGCAAAGGGTGAAAAACTGTTTTTT.

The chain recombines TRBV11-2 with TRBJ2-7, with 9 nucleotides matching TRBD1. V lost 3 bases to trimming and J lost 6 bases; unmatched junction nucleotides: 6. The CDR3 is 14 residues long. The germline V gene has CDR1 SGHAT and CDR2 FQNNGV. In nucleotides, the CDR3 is TGTGCCAGCAGCTTGGACAGGGGCCCCGGCGAGCAGTACTTC. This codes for CASSLDRGPGEQYF. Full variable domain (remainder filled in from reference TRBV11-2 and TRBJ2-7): EAGVAQSPRYKIIEKRQSVAFWCNPISGHATLYWYQQILGQGPKLLIQFQNNGVVDDSQLPKDRFSAERLKGVDSTLKIQPAKLEDSAVYLCASSLDRGPGEQYFGPGTRLTVT.

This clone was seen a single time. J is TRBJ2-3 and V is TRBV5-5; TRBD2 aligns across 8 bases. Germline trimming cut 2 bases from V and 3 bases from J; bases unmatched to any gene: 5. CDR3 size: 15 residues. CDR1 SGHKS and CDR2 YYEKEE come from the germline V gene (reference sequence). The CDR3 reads CASSFSGVGTDTQYF. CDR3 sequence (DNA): TGTGCCAGCAGCTTTAGCGGGGTTGGGACAGATACGCAGTATTTT. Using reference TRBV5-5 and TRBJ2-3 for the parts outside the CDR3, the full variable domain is DAGVTQSPTHLIKTRGQQVTLRCSPISGHKSVSWYQQVLGQGPQFIFQYYEKEERGRGNFPDRFSARQFPNYSSELNVNALLLGDSALYLCASSFSGVGTDTQYFGPGTRLTVL.

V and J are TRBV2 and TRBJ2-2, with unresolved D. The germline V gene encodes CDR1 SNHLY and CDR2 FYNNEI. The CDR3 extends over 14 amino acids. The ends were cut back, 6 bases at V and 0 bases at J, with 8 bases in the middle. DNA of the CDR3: TGTGCCAGCAGATCTGTTACGAACACCGGGGAGCTGTTTTTT. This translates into CASRSVTNTGELFF. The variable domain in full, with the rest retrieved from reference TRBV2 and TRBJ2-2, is EPEVTQTPSHQVTQMGQEVILRCVPISNHLYFYWYRQILGQKVEFLVSFYNNEISEKSEIFDDQFSVERPDGSNFTLKIRSTKLEDSAMYFCASRSVTNTGELFFGEGSRLTVL.

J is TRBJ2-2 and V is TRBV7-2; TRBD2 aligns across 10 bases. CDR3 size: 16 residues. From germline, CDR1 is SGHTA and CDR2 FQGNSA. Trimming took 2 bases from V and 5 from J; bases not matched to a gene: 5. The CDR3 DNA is TGTGCCAGCAGCTTACAAAGCGGGAGGGTAACCGGGGAGCTGTTTTTT. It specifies CASSLQSGRVTGELFF.

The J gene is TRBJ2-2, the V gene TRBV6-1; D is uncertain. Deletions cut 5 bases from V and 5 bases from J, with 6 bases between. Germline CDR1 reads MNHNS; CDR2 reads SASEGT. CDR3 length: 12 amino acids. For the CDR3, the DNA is TGTGCCAGCAGTAAAAGTACCGGGGAGCTGTTTTTT. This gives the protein CASSKSTGELFF.

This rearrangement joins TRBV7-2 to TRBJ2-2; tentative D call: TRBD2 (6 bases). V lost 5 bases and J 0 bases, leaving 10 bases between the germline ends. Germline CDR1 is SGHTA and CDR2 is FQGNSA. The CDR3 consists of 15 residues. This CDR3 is CASSGRGTNTGELFF. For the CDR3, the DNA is TGTGCCAGCAGCGGGCGGGGTACGAACACCGGGGAGCTGTTTTTT.

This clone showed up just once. The CDR3 coding sequence is TGCGCCAGCAGCCAAGATATCGCCCCAAGGACTGAAGCTTTCTTT. Its protein is CASSQDIAPRTEAFF. The rearrangement links TRBV4-1 to TRBJ1-1; no clear D gene. There are 15 residues in the CDR3. Trimming removed 0 bases from V and 5 bases from J, with 13 bases in between. Germline V gives CDR1 MGHRA, CDR2 YSYEKL.

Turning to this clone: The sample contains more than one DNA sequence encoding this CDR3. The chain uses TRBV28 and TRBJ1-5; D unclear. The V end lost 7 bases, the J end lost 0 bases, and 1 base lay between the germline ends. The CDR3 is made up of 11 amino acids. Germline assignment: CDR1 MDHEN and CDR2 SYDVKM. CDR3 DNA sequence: TGTGCCAGCAATAGCAATCAGCCCCAGCATTTT. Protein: CASNSNQPQHF.